This TCR beta chain is drawn from a study of neurological immune-mediated disorders. The study's findings and limits: The phylogenetic placement of 18 of 34 multiple sclerosis patients' repertoires in one related-CDR3 cluster constitutes a possible signature.

There are many counts of this clonotype. Its antigen is currently unknown. With 10-nucleotide random UMIs included, cDNA was synthesized by 5'RACE. TCRdb independently ran MiXCR on the 5' RACE reads; one entry per CDR3 protein. The sample records about 53,000 distinct CDR3 sequences, roughly 3.2% being singletons. The origin of this receptor is a woman in her twenties or thirties with multiple sclerosis. Sequencing input: PBMCs.

The CDR3 DNA reads TGCAGTGCTAGGATGACTAGCGGGATATACGAGCAGTACTTC. It specifies CSARMTSGIYEQYF. The V and J genes are TRBV20-1 and TRBJ2-7; 11 nucleotides line up with TRBD2. This CDR3 has 14 residues. V dropped 3 bases and J dropped 4; count of bases not matched to a gene: 5. CDR1 and CDR2 from the germline V gene are DFQATT and SNEGSKA (reference sequence).